This paragraph covers one TCR beta chain sequence. The data were taken from a study of control samples from healthy donors and cancer patients. TCRdb's table, derived via immunoSEQ multiplex PCR, lists solely in-frame clones and lacks some. The repertoire holds around 150,000 clones, over 85% seen once, with more than 10% in the top ten. This receptor was obtained from a man aged 25-45 years in good health. The sample taken for sequencing was blood.

The CDR3 reads CASSPDRGSEQYF. The CDR3 DNA is TGTGCCAGCAGCCCGGACAGGGGATCCGAGCAGTACTTC. The gene calls are TRBV7-9 and TRBJ2-7; 9 nucleotides align to TRBD1. J lost 6 bases, V lost 5 bases, and 5 bases had no gene match. Germline V gives CDR1 SEHNR, CDR2 FQNEAQ (reference sequence). The length of the CDR3 is 13 residues.